These 11 T cell receptor beta chains were all obtained from the same sample, sequenced in a study of blood T cell repertoires in COVID-19 (dated by TCRdb to between 2020 and 2021). The library was obtained by the immunoSEQ multiplex PCR assay. TCRdb carries this immuneACCESS record with in-frame sequences only. Its versions omit some clonotypes, under half of them owing to an unresolved V gene in the studies checked, with the rest unexplained. Within this sample are approximately 140,000 clones, with about 80% of them counted one time only. Roughly 2.2% of the sample is in the top ten clones. Source material: peripheral blood. These receptors came from an older man with acute or convalescent COVID-19.

This clone is a singleton in its sample. The chain combines TRBV5-1 with TRBJ2-1; D is perhaps TRBD1 (6 bases). This CDR3 is built from 15 residues. From germline, CDR1 is SGHRS and CDR2 YFSETQ. Trimming shortened V by 4 bases and J by 6 bases, and 17 bases separated the two germline ends. This CDR3 reads CASSPEPGASNEQFF. The CDR3 nucleotides read TGCGCCAGCAGCCCGGAGCCAGGGGCTAGCAATGAGCAGTTCTTC.

This clone has just a few counts. The V and J genes are TRBV5-1 and TRBJ2-1, with TRBD1 matching 10 bases. Germline CDR1 SGHRS, CDR2 YFSETQ. CDR3 length: 15 residues. V lost 7 bases and J lost 5; bases outside the gene matches: 9. The DNA for the CDR3 is TGCGCCAGCTCAACCGGGACAGGGGTGAACAATGAGCAGTTCTTC. Encoded protein: CASSTGTGVNNEQFF.

Concerning this clone: Other DNA sequences in this specimen translate into the identical CDR3. J is TRBJ2-7 and V is TRBV28; 7 nucleotides line up with TRBD1. This CDR3 has 12 amino acids. After removal of 7 bases from V and 3 bases from J, the junction contained 3 bases not matched to a gene. CDR1 MDHEN and CDR2 SYDVKM come from the germline V gene. For the CDR3, the DNA is TGTGCCAGCACCCAGGGGGACTACGAGCAGTACTTC. This sequence encodes CASTQGDYEQYF.

This chain connects TRBV3-1 (or the pseudogene TRBV3-2) to TRBJ2-3, with TRBD1 matching 9 bases. The CDR3 runs 16 residues. J lost 4 bases, V lost 3 bases, and 8 bases had no gene match. CDR1 is LGHDT and CDR2 is YNNKEL in the germline V gene (reference sequence). The CDR3 DNA sequence: TGTGCCAGCAGCCATCCTGGGACAGGGTTCCCAGATACGCAGTATTTT. Translation: CASSHPGTGFPDTQYF.

Details on this clone: Other DNA sequences within the sample encode an identical CDR3. The chain is built from TRBV9 and TRBJ1-1, with 8 bases matching TRBD1. The junction had 4 bases not matched to a gene; V was cut back by 3 bases and J by 3 bases. Germline-derived CDR1 and CDR2 are SGDLS and YYNGEE. This CDR3 is built from 14 residues. In DNA, the CDR3 is TGTGCCAGCAGCGGTGGACAGGGTTACACTGAAGCTTTCTTT. Its protein is CASSGGQGYTEAFF. Full variable domain (outside the CDR3, taken from reference TRBV9 and TRBJ1-1): DSGVTQTPKHLITATGQRVTLRCSPRSGDLSVYWYQQSLDQGLQFLIQYYNGEERAKGNILERFSAQQFPDLHSELNLSSLELGDSALYFCASSGGQGYTEAFFGQGTRLTVV.

The J gene is TRBJ2-7, the V gene TRBV6-6, with 8 bases lining up with TRBD1. V lost 5 bases, J lost 0 bases, and 15 bases stayed unmatched. Germline loops: CDR1 MNHNY, CDR2 SVGAGI (reference sequence). The CDR3 sequence is 18 residues long. The CDR3 DNA reads TGTGCCAGCAGTCCTCGGACAGGGACGGCGGCCCGCTCCTACGAGCAGTACTTC. Protein product: CASSPRTGTAARSYEQYF.

The rearrangement joins TRBV7-3 to TRBJ2-2, with 16 bases lining up with TRBD2. J gave up 7 bases and V 7 bases, and 3 bases lay outside the gene matches. The V gene's germline CDR1 is SGHTA and CDR2 FQGTGA. The CDR3 sequence is 15 residues long. The CDR3 DNA follows: TGTGCCAGCACCGGGACTAGCGGGAGGGGCGGGGAGCTGTTTTTT. Translation: CASTGTSGRGGELFF.

The chain joins TRBV18 to TRBJ2-5; 9 nucleotides line up with TRBD2. CDR1 and CDR2 (germline): KGHSH, LQKENI. This CDR3 comprises 16 residues. Germline trimming cut 3 bases from V and 2 bases from J; bases unmatched to any gene: 7. This chain's CDR3 is CASSPPLAGYQETQYF. Written as DNA, the CDR3 is TGTGCCAGCTCACCTCCCCTAGCGGGGTATCAAGAGACCCAGTACTTC.

The chain links TRBV5-1 to TRBJ2-5; possible D gene TRBD1, 6 bases. Germline V gene sequence: CDR1 SGHRS, CDR2 YFSETQ. The V gene lost 1 base and the J gene lost 3 bases, with 13 bases spanning the gap. The CDR3 loop spans 15 amino acids. Here the CDR3 reads CASSLIPGTKETQYF. The CDR3 DNA is TGCGCCAGCAGCTTGATTCCCGGGACAAAAGAGACCCAGTACTTC. The full variable domain, in which reference TRBV5-1 and TRBJ2-5 provide the parts outside the CDR3, is KAGVTQTPRYLIKTRGQQVTLSCSPISGHRSVSWYQQTPGQGLQFLFEYFSETQRNKGNFPGRFSGRQFSNSRSEMNVSTLELGDSALYLCASSLIPGTKETQYFGPGTRLLVL.

The genes are TRBV28 and TRBJ2-7; D may be TRBD1 (6 bases). From germline, CDR1 is MDHEN and CDR2 SYDVKM. CDR3 size: 14 residues. V was trimmed by 3 bases and J by 3 bases, leaving 12 bases between them. This CDR3 reads CASSLPQGVYEQYF. CDR3 sequence (DNA): TGTGCCAGCAGTTTGCCACAGGGTGTCTACGAGCAGTACTTC.

Of note for this clone: Other DNA sequences in the same sample also yield this CDR3. V usage is TRBV7-9 and J usage is TRBJ2-7; 7 bases agree with TRBD1. CDR1 and CDR2 from the germline V gene are SEHNR and FQNEAQ (reference sequence). This CDR3 spans 13 amino acids. V lost 3 bases and J lost 3; bases outside the gene matches: 2. The CDR3 nucleotides read TGTGCCAGCAGCTTGGCAGGGGGCTACGAGCAGTACTTC. Translating gives CASSLAGGYEQYF.